The 3 T cell receptor beta chains given below trace back to one sample, sequenced in a study of CD8+CD57+ T cells in acquired aplastic anemia. Genomic DNA constituted the template upon which TCR beta VDJ and CDR3 profiling was performed. One entry per CDR3 protein results from TCRdb running MiXCR on the reads. This table holds roughly 420,000 distinct CDR3 sequences, roughly 64% found once. The sample taken for sequencing was sorted CD4+, CD8+, or CD8+CD57+ T cells (not recorded which) from PBMCs. These receptors were obtained from a human donor in good health, serving as a control.

In this sample, this clonotype turned up once. The chain is built from TRBV5-4 and TRBJ1-5; no firm D call. Germline V gives CDR1 SGHNT, CDR2 YYREEE (reference sequence). V was clipped by 4 bases and J by 5 bases, with 13 bases between them. The CDR3 totals 14 residues. CDR3 in amino acids: CASSIGRRDQPQHF. The CDR3 DNA follows: TGTGCCAGCAGCATCGGACGGAGGGATCAGCCCCAGCATTTT.

This chain links TRBV15 with TRBJ2-3, with 12 bases fitting TRBD2. Per the germline V gene, CDR1 is LNHNV and CDR2 is YYDKDF (reference sequence). CDR3 length equals 17 residues. After removal of 0 bases from V and 2 bases from J, the junction contained 3 bases not matched to a gene. CDR3 protein: CATSRDLAGGNTDTQYF. The CDR3 coding sequence is TGTGCCACCAGCAGAGATCTAGCGGGGGGGAACACAGATACGCAGTATTTT.

This clonotype was found many times. The chain is built from TRBV6-5 and TRBJ1-2; a possible D gene is TRBD1 (6 bases). The CDR3 length is 16 residues. Between the trimmed V and J ends, which lost 2 bases and 2 bases, there was a span of 15 bases. The germline V gene has CDR1 MNHEY and CDR2 SVGAGI. This CDR3 reads CASSYDRPELNYGYTF. The CDR3 DNA reads TGTGCCAGCAGTTACGACAGGCCCGAGTTGAACTATGGCTACACCTTC.